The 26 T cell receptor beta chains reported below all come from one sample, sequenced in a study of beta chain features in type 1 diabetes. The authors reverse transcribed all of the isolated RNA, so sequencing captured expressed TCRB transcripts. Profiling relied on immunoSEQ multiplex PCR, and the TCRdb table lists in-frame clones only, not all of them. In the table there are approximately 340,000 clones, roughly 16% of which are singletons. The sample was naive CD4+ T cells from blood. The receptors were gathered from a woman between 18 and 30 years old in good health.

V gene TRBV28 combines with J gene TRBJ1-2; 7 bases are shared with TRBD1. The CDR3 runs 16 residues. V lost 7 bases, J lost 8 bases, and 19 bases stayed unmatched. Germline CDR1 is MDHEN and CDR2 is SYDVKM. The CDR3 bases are TGTGCCAGCACCCTGTCTGGGACAGCCCCAGATGAGGGCTACACCTTC. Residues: CASTLSGTAPDEGYTF.

The CDR3 DNA sequence: TGCAGCTATGGTGCAGCGGGCGACTACGAGCAGTACTTC. This encodes CSYGAAGDYEQYF. The V and J genes are TRBV29-1 and TRBJ2-7; the D gene is possibly TRBD2 (6 bases). The CDR3 has 13 amino acids. Germline V CDR1 and CDR2: SQVTM, ANQGSEA. Trimming took 8 bases from V and 3 from J, leaving 17 bases between them.

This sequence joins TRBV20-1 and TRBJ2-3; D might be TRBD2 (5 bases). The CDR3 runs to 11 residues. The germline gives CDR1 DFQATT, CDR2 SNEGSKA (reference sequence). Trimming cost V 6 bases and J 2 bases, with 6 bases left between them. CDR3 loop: CSAGDTDTQYF. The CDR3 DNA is TGCAGTGCGGGAGACACAGATACGCAGTATTTT.

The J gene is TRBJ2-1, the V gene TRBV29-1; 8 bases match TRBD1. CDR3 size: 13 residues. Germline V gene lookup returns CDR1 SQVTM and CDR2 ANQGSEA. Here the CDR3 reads CRATGAFYNEQFF. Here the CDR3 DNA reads TGCAGGGCGACAGGGGCGTTCTACAATGAGCAGTTCTTC.

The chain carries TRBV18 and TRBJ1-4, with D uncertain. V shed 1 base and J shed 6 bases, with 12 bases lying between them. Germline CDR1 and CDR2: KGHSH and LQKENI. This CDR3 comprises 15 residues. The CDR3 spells CASSPLEEAYEKLFF. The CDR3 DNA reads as TGTGCCAGCTCACCACTGGAGGAGGCTTATGAAAAACTGTTTTTT.

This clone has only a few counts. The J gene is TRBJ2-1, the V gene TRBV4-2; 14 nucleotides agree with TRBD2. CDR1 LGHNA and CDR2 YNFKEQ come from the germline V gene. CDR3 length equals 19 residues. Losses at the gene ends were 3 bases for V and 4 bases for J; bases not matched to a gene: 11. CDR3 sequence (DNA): TGTGCCAGCAGCCAGGATACCCTGACTAGCGGGAGGGGGTACAATGAGCAGTTCTTC. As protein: CASSQDTLTSGRGYNEQFF.

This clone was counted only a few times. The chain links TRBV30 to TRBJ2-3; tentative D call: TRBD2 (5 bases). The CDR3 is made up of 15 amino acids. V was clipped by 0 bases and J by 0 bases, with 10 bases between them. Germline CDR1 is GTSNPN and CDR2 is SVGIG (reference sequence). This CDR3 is CAWSVGGGSTDTQYF. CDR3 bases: TGTGCCTGGAGTGTAGGCGGCGGGAGCACAGATACGCAGTATTTT.

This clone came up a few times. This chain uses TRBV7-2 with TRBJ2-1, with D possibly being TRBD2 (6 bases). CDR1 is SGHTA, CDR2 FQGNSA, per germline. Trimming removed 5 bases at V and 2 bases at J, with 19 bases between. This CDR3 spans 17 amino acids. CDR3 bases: TGTGCCAGCAGCCATTTTTATGACGGGAGCGCCTACAATGAGCAGTTCTTC. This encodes CASSHFYDGSAYNEQFF.

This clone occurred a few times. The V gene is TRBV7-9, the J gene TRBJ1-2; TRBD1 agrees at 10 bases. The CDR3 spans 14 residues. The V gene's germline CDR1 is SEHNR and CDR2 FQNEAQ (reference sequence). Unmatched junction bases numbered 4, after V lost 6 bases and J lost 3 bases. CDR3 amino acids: CASRFDRGHYGYTF. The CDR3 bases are TGTGCCAGCAGGTTCGACAGGGGGCACTATGGCTACACCTTC.

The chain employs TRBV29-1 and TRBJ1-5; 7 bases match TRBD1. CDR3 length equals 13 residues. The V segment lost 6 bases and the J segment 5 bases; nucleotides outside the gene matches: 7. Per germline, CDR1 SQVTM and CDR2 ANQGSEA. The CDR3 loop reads CSVATGDYQPQHF. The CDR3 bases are TGCAGCGTCGCCACAGGGGATTATCAGCCCCAGCATTTT.

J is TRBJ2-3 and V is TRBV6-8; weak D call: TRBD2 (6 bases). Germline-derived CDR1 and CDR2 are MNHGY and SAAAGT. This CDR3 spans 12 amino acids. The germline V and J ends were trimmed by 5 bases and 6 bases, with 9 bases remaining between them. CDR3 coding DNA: TGTGCCAGCAGTGAGACTAGTGATACGCAGTATTTT. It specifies CASSETSDTQYF.

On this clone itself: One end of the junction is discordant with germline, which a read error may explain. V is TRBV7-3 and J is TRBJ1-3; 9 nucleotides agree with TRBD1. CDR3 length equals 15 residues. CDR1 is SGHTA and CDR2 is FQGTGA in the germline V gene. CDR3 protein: CASSVTGGDGNTIYF. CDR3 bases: TGTGCCAGCAGCGTAACAGGGGGCGATGGAAACACCATATATTTT.

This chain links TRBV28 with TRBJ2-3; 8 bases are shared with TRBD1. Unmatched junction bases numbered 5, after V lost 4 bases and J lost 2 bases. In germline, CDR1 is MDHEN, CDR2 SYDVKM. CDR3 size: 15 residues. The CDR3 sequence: CASSSQGAPTDTQYF. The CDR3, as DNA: TGTGCCAGCAGTTCCCAGGGGGCGCCCACAGATACGCAGTATTTT.

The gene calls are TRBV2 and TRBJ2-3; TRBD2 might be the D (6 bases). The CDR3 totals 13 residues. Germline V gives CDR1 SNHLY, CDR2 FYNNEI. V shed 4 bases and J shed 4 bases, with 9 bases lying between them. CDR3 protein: CASSAAGPDTQYF. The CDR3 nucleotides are TGTGCCAGCAGTGCGGCGGGACCAGATACGCAGTATTTT.

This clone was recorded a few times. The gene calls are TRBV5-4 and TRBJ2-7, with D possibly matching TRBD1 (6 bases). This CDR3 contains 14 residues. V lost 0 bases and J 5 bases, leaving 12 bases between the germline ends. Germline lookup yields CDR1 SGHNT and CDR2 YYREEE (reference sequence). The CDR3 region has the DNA TGTGCCAGCAGCTTGGGGGGGAGACAGGACGAGCAGTACTTC. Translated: CASSLGGRQDEQYF.

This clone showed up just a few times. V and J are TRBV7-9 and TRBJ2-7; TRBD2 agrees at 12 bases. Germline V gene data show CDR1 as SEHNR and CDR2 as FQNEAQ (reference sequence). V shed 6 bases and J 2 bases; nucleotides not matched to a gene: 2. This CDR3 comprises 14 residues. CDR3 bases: TGTGCCAGCAGGACTAGCGGGAGTACCTACGAGCAGTACTTC. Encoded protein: CASRTSGSTYEQYF. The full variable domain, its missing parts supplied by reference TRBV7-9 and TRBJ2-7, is DTGVSQNPRHKITKRGQNVTFRCDPISEHNRLYWYRQTLGQGPEFLTYFQNEAQLEKSRLLSDRFSAERPKGSFSTLEIQRTEQGDSAMYLCASRTSGSTYEQYFGPGTRLTVT.

This CDR3 reads CASSLVRPSGANVLTF. As DNA, the CDR3 is TGTGCCAGCAGCTTAGTGAGGCCCTCTGGGGCCAACGTCCTGACTTTC. The V call is TRBV7-9, the J call TRBJ2-6; D call uncertain. V was trimmed by 1 base and J by 0 bases, leaving 7 bases between them. The CDR3 totals 16 residues. Germline values: CDR1 SEHNR, CDR2 FQNEAQ (reference sequence). Supplemented by reference TRBV7-9 and TRBJ2-6, the full variable domain reads DTGVSQNPRHKITKRGQNVTFRCDPISEHNRLYWYRQTLGQGPEFLTYFQNEAQLEKSRLLSDRFSAERPKGSFSTLEIQRTEQGDSAMYLCASSLVRPSGANVLTFGAGSRLTVL.

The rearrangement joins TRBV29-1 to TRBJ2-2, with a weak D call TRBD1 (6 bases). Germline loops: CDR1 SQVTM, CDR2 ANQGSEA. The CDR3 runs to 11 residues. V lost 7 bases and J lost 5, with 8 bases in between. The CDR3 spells CSARGTGELFF. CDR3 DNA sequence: TGCAGCGCAAGGGGGACCGGGGAGCTGTTTTTT.

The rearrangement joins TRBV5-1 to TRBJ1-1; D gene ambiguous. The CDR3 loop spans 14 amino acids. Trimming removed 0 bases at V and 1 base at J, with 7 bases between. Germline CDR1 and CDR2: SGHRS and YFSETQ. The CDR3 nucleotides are TGCGCCAGCAGCTTGGATGGGAGGAACACTGAAGCTTTCTTT. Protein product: CASSLDGRNTEAFF.

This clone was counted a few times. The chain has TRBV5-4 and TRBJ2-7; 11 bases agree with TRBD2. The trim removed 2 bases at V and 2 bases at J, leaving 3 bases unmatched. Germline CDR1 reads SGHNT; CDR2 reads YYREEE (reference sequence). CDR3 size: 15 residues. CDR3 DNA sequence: TGTGCCAGCAGCTTCGGGGGACTAGCGGCCTACGAGCAGTACTTC. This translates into CASSFGGLAAYEQYF.

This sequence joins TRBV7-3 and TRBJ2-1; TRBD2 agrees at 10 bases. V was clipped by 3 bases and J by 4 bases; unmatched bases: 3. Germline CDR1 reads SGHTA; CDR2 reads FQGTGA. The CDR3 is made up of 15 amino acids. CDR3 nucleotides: TGTGCCAGCAGCTTGCTAGCGGGGGTTTACAATGAGCAGTTCTTC. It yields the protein CASSLLAGVYNEQFF. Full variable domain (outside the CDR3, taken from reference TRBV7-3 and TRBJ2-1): GAGVSQTPSNKVTEKGKYVELRCDPISGHTALYWYRQSLGQGPEFLIYFQGTGAADDSGLPNDRFFAVRPEGSVSTLKIQRTERGDSAVYLCASSLLAGVYNEQFFGPGTRLTVL.

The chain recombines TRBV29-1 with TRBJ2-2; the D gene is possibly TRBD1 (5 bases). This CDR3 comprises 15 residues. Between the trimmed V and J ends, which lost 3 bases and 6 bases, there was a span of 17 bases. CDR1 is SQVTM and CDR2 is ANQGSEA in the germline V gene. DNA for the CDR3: TGCAGCGTTGACCTTCCAGGGAAGAGCGCCGGGGAGCTGTTTTTT. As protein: CSVDLPGKSAGELFF.

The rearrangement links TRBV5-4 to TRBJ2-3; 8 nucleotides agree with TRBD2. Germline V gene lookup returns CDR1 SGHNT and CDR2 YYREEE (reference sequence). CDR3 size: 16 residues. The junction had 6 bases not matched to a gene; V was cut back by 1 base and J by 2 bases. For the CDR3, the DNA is TGTGCCAGCAGCTTGAGCGGGAGCGGGGACACAGATACGCAGTATTTT. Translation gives CASSLSGSGDTDTQYF.

CDR3 protein: CASSQVSWGPMNTEAFF. CDR3 nucleotides: TGTGCCAGCAGCCAAGTCTCGTGGGGGCCAATGAACACTGAAGCTTTCTTT. This chain joins TRBV14 and TRBJ1-1; D may be TRBD1 (6 bases). The V end was cut by 1 base, the J end by 0 bases, with 15 bases between. CDR1 is SGHDN and CDR2 is FVKESK in the germline V gene. This CDR3 comprises 17 residues.

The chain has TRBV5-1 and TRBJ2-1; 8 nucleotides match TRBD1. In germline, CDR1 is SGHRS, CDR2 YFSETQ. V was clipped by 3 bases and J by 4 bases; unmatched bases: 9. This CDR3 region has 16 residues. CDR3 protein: CASSSSRDRTYNEQFF. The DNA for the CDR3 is TGCGCCAGCAGCTCATCCCGGGACAGGACTTACAATGAGCAGTTCTTC. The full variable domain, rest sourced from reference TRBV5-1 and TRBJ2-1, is KAGVTQTPRYLIKTRGQQVTLSCSPISGHRSVSWYQQTPGQGLQFLFEYFSETQRNKGNFPGRFSGRQFSNSRSEMNVSTLELGDSALYLCASSSSRDRTYNEQFFGPGTRLTVL.

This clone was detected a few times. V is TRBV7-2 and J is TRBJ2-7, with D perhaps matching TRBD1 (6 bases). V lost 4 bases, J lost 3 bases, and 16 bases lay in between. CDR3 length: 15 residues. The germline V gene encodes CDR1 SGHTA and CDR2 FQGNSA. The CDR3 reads CASSSTRLTGYEQYF. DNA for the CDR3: TGTGCCAGCAGCTCCACCCGCCTGACAGGCTACGAGCAGTACTTC. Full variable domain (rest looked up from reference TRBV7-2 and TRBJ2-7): GAGVSQSPSNKVTEKGKDVELRCDPISGHTALYWYRQSLGQGLEFLIYFQGNSAPDKSGLPSDRFSAERTGGSVSTLTIQRTQQEDSAVYLCASSSTRLTGYEQYFGPGTRLTVT.